The 27 T cell receptor beta chains in this list originate from one sample, sequenced in a study of CD8+ T cells in alopecia areata. Isolated RNA was reverse transcribed into cDNA used as the sequencing template. This table comes from immunoSEQ multiplex PCR, and its TCRdb copy is limited to in-frame clones, with some not included. The sample has 170,000 or so clones; roughly 65% are singletons. Documented treatment: oral pan-JAK inhibitor, 5-10 mg twice daily. Sequenced here: CD4+ T cells sorted from blood, sampled at week 4, from a patient treated with tofacitinib. These receptors were collected from a human donor with alopecia areata.

This clone turned up a few times. V is TRBV10-2 and J is TRBJ2-7; D might be TRBD2 (5 bases). Germline V CDR1 and CDR2: WSHSY, SAAADI. This CDR3 has 13 residues. V lost 4 bases and J lost 0, with 7 bases in between. The CDR3 region is CASSVDSSYEQYF. Written as DNA, the CDR3 is TGCGCCAGCAGTGTGGACTCCTCCTACGAGCAGTACTTC.

The V and J genes are TRBV5-1 and TRBJ2-5; a possible D gene is TRBD2 (5 bases). Trimming took off 0 bases at V and 1 base at J, with 10 bases between the two ends. This CDR3 is built from 15 residues. From germline, CDR1 is SGHRS and CDR2 YFSETQ. The CDR3 loop is CASSLAPAVQETQYF. The CDR3 DNA reads TGCGCCAGCAGCTTGGCTCCAGCGGTCCAAGAGACCCAGTACTTC. The full variable domain, completed using reference TRBV5-1 and TRBJ2-5, is KAGVTQTPRYLIKTRGQQVTLSCSPISGHRSVSWYQQTPGQGLQFLFEYFSETQRNKGNFPGRFSGRQFSNSRSEMNVSTLELGDSALYLCASSLAPAVQETQYFGPGTRLLVL.

V gene TRBV9 combines with J gene TRBJ1-6; tentatively, D is TRBD1 (6 bases). This CDR3 has 15 residues. The germline V gene has CDR1 SGDLS and CDR2 YYNGEE. Trimming took 7 bases from V and 7 from J, leaving 18 bases between them. For the CDR3, the DNA is TGTGCCAGCTCTATGTCCGGGACAAAAAATTCACCCCTCCACTTT. Its translation is CASSMSGTKNSPLHF.

The rearrangement joins TRBV29-1 to TRBJ2-3; either TRBD1 or TRBD2 may fit D (5 bases each). CDR1 is SQVTM, CDR2 ANQGSEA, per germline. V was clipped by 0 bases and J by 12 bases, with 13 bases between them. CDR3 length equals 12 residues. The CDR3: CSVEDPGANQYF. CDR3 nucleotide sequence: TGCAGCGTTGAAGACCCCGGGGCCAACCAGTATTTT.

The chain is built from TRBV2 and TRBJ2-6, with a tentative D call TRBD2 (6 bases). The V gene lost 9 bases and the J gene lost 7 bases, with 7 bases spanning the gap. In germline, CDR1 is SNHLY, CDR2 FYNNEI. The CDR3 covers 11 residues. CDR3 DNA sequence: TGTGCCAGGGGGGGAGCCAACGTCCTGACTTTC. It yields the protein CARGGANVLTF.

A few counts support this clone. The rearrangement links TRBV6-5 to TRBJ1-2, with 11 bases identical to TRBD1. V was clipped by 2 bases and J by 8 bases; unmatched bases: 1. The CDR3 is 13 amino acids. Per germline, CDR1 MNHEY and CDR2 SVGAGI. The CDR3 nucleotides read TGTGCCAGCAGTTACCGGGACAGGGGGGGCTACACCTTC. It yields the protein CASSYRDRGGYTF.

The chain couples TRBV7-6 to TRBJ2-5; D remains unclear. Germline V gene sequence: CDR1 SGHVS, CDR2 FNYEAQ. Trimming stripped 5 bases from V and 5 bases from J, with 15 bases between. The CDR3 spans 14 residues. The CDR3 protein is CASSLLAQGETQYF. The DNA of the CDR3 is TGTGCCAGCAGCCTCCTGGCGCAAGGGGAGACCCAGTACTTC.

The sample holds a few counts of this clone. J is TRBJ1-2 and V is TRBV29-1; D is perhaps TRBD1 (5 bases). The germline V and J ends were trimmed by 6 bases and 2 bases, with 13 bases remaining between them. The germline gives CDR1 SQVTM, CDR2 ANQGSEA. The CDR3 consists of 13 residues. The CDR3 DNA follows: TGCAGCGTAGGACACCACGAGAACTATGGCTACACCTTC. It yields the protein CSVGHHENYGYTF.

V usage is TRBV7-2 and J usage is TRBJ1-2; D not resolved. V was shortened by 3 bases and J by 7 bases, with 12 bases between the two germline ends. This CDR3 has 13 residues. The germline gives CDR1 SGHTA, CDR2 FQGNSA. CDR3 coding DNA: TGTGCCAGCAGCTTTTCTGCCGAGCGTGGCTACACCTTC. Its protein product is CASSFSAERGYTF.

The chain joins TRBV29-1 to TRBJ1-1, with D perhaps TRBD1 (6 bases). V lost 6 bases, J lost 1 base, and 12 bases lay in between. The CDR3 spans 13 residues. Germline V gene lookup returns CDR1 SQVTM and CDR2 ANQGSEA. The CDR3 sequence is CSVTGGPNTEAFF. The CDR3 bases are TGCAGCGTAACCGGGGGGCCGAACACTGAAGCTTTCTTT.

Only one count was recorded for this clone. The V gene is TRBV7-2, the J gene TRBJ2-3; D is ambiguous. The V and J ends lost 3 bases and 7 bases respectively, with 5 bases between them. The CDR3 is 11 amino acids. Germline CDR1 SGHTA, CDR2 FQGNSA. The CDR3 reads CASSFLNTQYF. The DNA for the CDR3 is TGTGCCAGCAGCTTTCTGAATACGCAGTATTTT. The variable domain in full, completed from reference TRBV7-2 and TRBJ2-3, reads GAGVSQSPSNKVTEKGKDVELRCDPISGHTALYWYRQSLGQGLEFLIYFQGNSAPDKSGLPSDRFSAERTGGSVSTLTIQRTQQEDSAVYLCASSFLNTQYFGPGTRLTVL.

J is TRBJ1-2 and V is TRBV18, with a possible D match to TRBD1 (5 bases). Per germline, CDR1 KGHSH and CDR2 LQKENI. The CDR3 loop spans 13 amino acids. V lost 2 bases to trimming and J lost 3 bases, with 7 bases between them. CDR3 protein: CASSPGGDYGYTF. The DNA for the CDR3 is TGTGCCAGCTCACCAGGAGGGGACTATGGCTACACCTTC.

The V call is TRBV5-4, the J call TRBJ1-2, with D possibly matching TRBD1 (5 bases). V was cut by 4 bases and J by 1 base, with 11 bases left in between. The CDR3 has 14 residues. Germline V lookup: CDR1 SGHNT, CDR2 YYREEE (reference sequence). The CDR3 protein is CASSAQQDNYGYTF. The DNA for the CDR3 is TGTGCCAGCAGCGCCCAACAGGATAACTATGGCTACACCTTC.

This clone was seen once. Relative to the germline gene, one junction end is altered; a read error may explain this. This rearrangement joins TRBV5-1 to TRBJ1-1; TRBD1 agrees at 7 bases. The CDR3 consists of 14 residues. CDR1 and CDR2 (germline): SGHRS, YFSETQ. CDR3 protein: CASSEGTAGAEAFF. The CDR3 nucleotides read TGCGCCAGCAGCGAGGGGACAGCCGGGGCTGAAGCCTTCTTT.

This chain uses TRBV5-1 with TRBJ2-7, with 7 bases identical to TRBD1. Germline CDR1 is SGHRS and CDR2 is YFSETQ. V trimming: 2 bases; J trimming: 2 bases; junction bases outside the gene matches: 4. This CDR3 comprises 14 residues. The CDR3 DNA follows: TGCGCCAGCAGCTTAGGGACAGCAGCCTACGAGCAGTACTTC. Its protein product is CASSLGTAAYEQYF.

This clone was seen only once. The rearrangement links TRBV30 to TRBJ1-6; D uncertain. The length of the CDR3 is 13 residues. Trimming left V 4 bases short and J 8 bases short, with 12 bases between. Germline CDR1 reads GTSNPN; CDR2 reads SVGIG (reference sequence). CDR3 in DNA: TGTGCCTGGAAGGGCTCCGGGGATTCACCCCTCCACTTT. Its protein product is CAWKGSGDSPLHF.

The chain links TRBV29-1 to TRBJ2-3; a weak D match, TRBD1 (6 bases). CDR3 size: 14 residues. The ends were cut back, 2 bases at V and 1 base at J, with 10 bases in the middle. Germline CDR1 reads SQVTM; CDR2 reads ANQGSEA. CDR3 in amino acids: CSVERSGGTDTQYF. DNA for the CDR3: TGCAGCGTTGAACGGTCAGGGGGCACAGATACGCAGTATTTT.

The rearrangement joins TRBV29-1 to TRBJ1-2; 7 nucleotides line up with TRBD1. This CDR3 has 15 amino acids. Germline trimming cut 6 bases from V and 4 bases from J; bases unmatched to any gene: 14. Germline-derived CDR1 and CDR2 are SQVTM and ANQGSEA. CDR3 region: CSVDAPTGDSYGYTF. The CDR3 coding sequence is TGCAGCGTCGACGCCCCTACAGGGGACAGCTATGGCTACACCTTC.

The rearrangement links TRBV19 to TRBJ1-6; no firm D call. V lost 6 bases and J lost 7, with 4 bases in between. CDR1 is LNHDA, CDR2 SQIVND, per germline (reference sequence). CDR3 length equals 11 residues. CDR3 region: CASRGNSPLHF. The CDR3 DNA follows: TGTGCCAGTAGGGGGAATTCACCCCTCCACTTT.

V usage is TRBV5-1 and J usage is TRBJ1-4; D call uncertain. Trimming removed 0 bases from V and 8 bases from J, with 8 bases in between. Looked up from germline, CDR1 is SGHRS and CDR2 is YFSETQ. The length of the CDR3 is 13 residues. CDR3 sequence: CASSLGFEEKLFF. The DNA of the CDR3 is TGCGCCAGCAGCTTGGGATTCGAAGAAAAACTGTTTTTT.

The chain employs TRBV5-1 and TRBJ2-6; 7 nucleotides agree with TRBD1. The germline V gene encodes CDR1 SGHRS and CDR2 YFSETQ. The J segment lost 0 bases and the V segment lost 7 bases, leaving 4 bases of the junction unmatched. CDR3 length: 15 residues. The CDR3 DNA follows: TGCGCCAGCGGCAGGGGGAGCTCTGGGGCCAACGTCCTGACTTTC. It translates to CASGRGSSGANVLTF. The full variable domain, in which reference TRBV5-1 and TRBJ2-6 provide the parts outside the CDR3, is KAGVTQTPRYLIKTRGQQVTLSCSPISGHRSVSWYQQTPGQGLQFLFEYFSETQRNKGNFPGRFSGRQFSNSRSEMNVSTLELGDSALYLCASGRGSSGANVLTFGAGSRLTVL.

The sample holds one count of this clone. The V and J genes are TRBV29-1 and TRBJ1-4; 8 nucleotides agree with TRBD1. Trimming took 7 bases from V and 10 from J; bases not matched to a gene: 11. Germline assignment: CDR1 SQVTM and CDR2 ANQGSEA. This CDR3 contains 13 residues. The DNA of the CDR3 is TGCAGCGCGTACGGCAGGGGGCGAGGAAAACTGTTTTTT. This gives the protein CSAYGRGRGKLFF.

This sequence joins TRBV30 and TRBJ2-7, with D possibly being TRBD1 (5 bases). The V end was cut by 4 bases, the J end by 1 base, with 8 bases between. The CDR3 totals 12 residues. Germline CDR1 GTSNPN, CDR2 SVGIG (reference sequence). The CDR3 DNA reads TGTGCCTGGAATCAGGGATCCTACGAGCAGTACTTC. Amino acid sequence: CAWNQGSYEQYF.

The V call is TRBV4-3, the J call TRBJ2-5; D is perhaps TRBD2 (5 bases). The CDR3 totals 14 residues. V shed 0 bases and J shed 3 bases, with 8 bases lying between them. CDR1 and CDR2 (germline): LGHNA, YSLEER. This CDR3 reads CASSQDWGEETQYF. In DNA, the CDR3 is TGCGCCAGCAGCCAAGACTGGGGAGAAGAGACCCAGTACTTC.

This chain connects TRBV5-1 to TRBJ1-1; 9 positions match TRBD1. The CDR3 contains 14 residues. V gave up 4 bases and J gave up 1 base; unmatched junction bases: 2. Germline CDR1 SGHRS, CDR2 YFSETQ. This CDR3 is CASSGGQGNTEAFF. CDR3 sequence (DNA): TGCGCCAGCAGCGGGGGACAGGGGAACACTGAAGCTTTCTTT.

This chain uses TRBV2 with TRBJ2-2, with a possible D match to TRBD1 (8 bases). The V gene's germline CDR1 is SNHLY and CDR2 FYNNEI. There are 15 residues in the CDR3. Trimming shortened V by 6 bases and J by 1 base, and 12 bases separated the two germline ends. CDR3 residues: CASRGGTGNTGELFF. The CDR3, as DNA: TGTGCCAGCAGGGGAGGGACAGGGAACACCGGGGAGCTGTTTTTT. Full variable domain (remainder filled in from reference TRBV2 and TRBJ2-2): EPEVTQTPSHQVTQMGQEVILRCVPISNHLYFYWYRQILGQKVEFLVSFYNNEISEKSEIFDDQFSVERPDGSNFTLKIRSTKLEDSAMYFCASRGGTGNTGELFFGEGSRLTVL.

The chain carries TRBV29-1 and TRBJ1-1, with 7 bases matching TRBD1. Germline values: CDR1 SQVTM, CDR2 ANQGSEA. Germline trimming cut 8 bases from V and 3 bases from J; bases unmatched to any gene: 6. The CDR3 length is 12 residues. Written as DNA, the CDR3 is TGCAGCTCGCAGGGGGGGTACACTGAAGCTTTCTTT. This encodes CSSQGGYTEAFF. Full variable domain (rest looked up from reference TRBV29-1 and TRBJ1-1): SAVISQKPSRDICQRGTSLTIQCQVDSQVTMMFWYRQQPGQSLTLIATANQGSEATYESGFVIDKFPISRPNLTFSTLTVSNMSPEDSSIYLCSSQGGYTEAFFGQGTRLTVV.